This T cell receptor (beta chain) was captured in a study of tumor-infiltrating lymphocytes in localized non-small cell lung cancer. Broader study findings: IM1 and IM2 tumors showed no difference in T-cell fraction.

About this clone: Its antigen is unknown.

Assay: immunoSEQ multiplex PCR; the TCRdb copy retains only in-frame clones and omits some. The repertoire holds about 8,000 clones, about 64% seen once, with around 13% in the top ten. Sequencing was performed on uninvolved lung tissue not adjacent to the tumor. The source of this sequence is a human donor with non-small cell lung cancer.

The CDR3 is CASSIIGYEQYF. CDR3 sequence (DNA): TGTGCCAGCAGCATAATAGGCTACGAGCAGTACTTC. The chain combines TRBV7-9 with TRBJ2-7, with no clear D. Trimming pared 5 bases from V and 3 bases from J, leaving 8 bases between. CDR1 is SEHNR, CDR2 FQNEAQ, per germline (reference sequence). This CDR3 region has 12 residues.